The T cell receptor beta chain described here comes from a study of CD8+ T cells in alopecia areata. Notes on the study in general: Tofacitinib significantly lowered scalp clonality and expanded CD8+ clones among the top 100. The study found that many expanded lesional clones persisted in scalp and blood during tofacitinib. An increase in clonality over normal scalp was evident in lesional scalp, especially alopecia totalis/universalis.

This CDR3 is 18 amino acids long. Germline lookup yields CDR1 SGHTA and CDR2 FQGNSA. The junction had 15 bases not matched to a gene; V was cut back by 2 bases and J by 4 bases. Treatment: oral pan-JAK inhibitor, 5-10 mg twice daily. It was cDNA, reverse transcribed from extracted RNA, that served as the sequencing template. The table came from immunoSEQ multiplex PCR; TCRdb's copy has only in-frame clones and leaves some out. The sample shows roughly 220,000 clones, more than 55% of them seen only once. A note on this clone: What it recognizes is unknown.

This receptor was obtained from a human donor with alopecia areata. Sequenced material: CD4+ T cells sorted from blood, taken at roughly week 45, from a patient treated with tofacitinib. V gene TRBV7-2 combines with J gene TRBJ1-1; 8 bases align to TRBD1. The CDR3 bases are TGTGCCAGCAGCTTATCTTCCCAGGGGGCAAGTTGGGCCACTGAAGCTTTCTTT. Translation gives CASSLSSQGASWATEAFF.